This T cell receptor beta chain came from a study of T-cell reconstitution after alpha-beta-depleted transplantation in children. Unique molecular identifiers were incorporated when the TCRbeta library was constructed. Via MiXCR, TCRdb re-called the PCR reads, giving one row per CDR3 protein. The sample contains approximately 270,000 distinct CDR3 sequences, about 24% of which appear only once. The table lists this clonotype with a few counts. Its specificity is unknown. Study-wide findings and caveats: Where some patients showed high TCRbeta diversity at day 60, it came from recipient T cells and thymic progenitors that had survived.

The CDR3 runs 13 residues. Germline V gene lookup returns CDR1 MDHEN and CDR2 SYDVKM. Losses at the gene ends were 8 bases for V and 3 bases for J; bases not matched to a gene: 6. This TCR was sampled from a female patient aged 2 to 10 who had a stem cell transplant for congenital amegakaryocytic thrombocytopenia, so the T cells may come from the graft donor. The sequencing here drew on PBMCs, mostly from graft donor cells, taken 360 days after TCRalphabeta/CD19-depleted stem cell transplant. The V call is TRBV28, the J call TRBJ2-7, with TRBD1 identical over 8 bases. The CDR3 sequence: CASRQGQFYEQYF. The CDR3 coding sequence is TGTGCCAGCCGACAGGGGCAATTCTACGAGCAGTACTTC. The whole variable domain, filled in from reference TRBV28 and TRBJ2-7, reads DVKVTQSSRYLVKRTGEKVFLECVQDMDHENMFWYRQDPGLGLRLIYFSYDVKMKEKGDIPEGYSVSREKKERFSLILESASTNQTSMYLCASRQGQFYEQYFGPGTRLTVT.